A selection of T cell receptor beta chains follows, all from one sample in a study of T-cell reconstitution after alpha-beta-depleted transplantation in children. MiXCR, run by TCRdb on the PCR reads, gives a single entry per CDR3 protein. Here the sample spans 250,000 to 300,000 distinct CDR3 sequences, 10% being singletons. Sequenced material: PBMCs, taken before TCRalphabeta/CD19-depleted stem cell transplant. The origin of the receptors is a boy in the first two years of life with acute myeloid leukemia, due to receive a stem cell transplant. CDR3s include the opening cysteine and the closing phenylalanine or tryptophan. A D gene is named only where the DNA matches it firmly. The size of a clone is reported for some rows only, either as once, few or many, or as a class for expanded clones.

clone_size,j_call,d_call,v_call,cdr3_nt,cdr3_aa
many,TRBJ1-1,TRBD1,TRBV12-3/TRBV12-4,TGTGCCAGCAGTGGCAGGGGGGAAACCTTGAACACTGAAGCTTTCTTT,CASSGRGETLNTEAFF
many,TRBJ2-5,.,TRBV7-2,TGTGCCAGCAGCTTGGAGGGCGGGGAGACCCAGTACTTC,CASSLEGGETQYF
many,TRBJ2-3,.,TRBV27,TGTGCCAGCAGTCCTCCTCAAGGTAGCCCAGATACGCAGTATTTT,CASSPPQGSPDTQYF
many,TRBJ1-1,.,TRBV20-1,TGCAGTGCTAGAGCCTCCCCGGGAGGGAACACTGAAGCTTTCTTT,CSARASPGGNTEAFF
many,TRBJ1-6,TRBD1,TRBV6-5,TGTGCCAGCAGTTACCACGGGACAGAATCACCCCTCCACTTT,CASSYHGTESPLHF
many,TRBJ2-3,TRBD1,TRBV28,TGTGCCAGCAGTTTGGCCACTCCCGACAGGGGAACGACAGGTACGCAGTATTTT,CASSLATPDRGTTGTQYF
few,TRBJ2-4,TRBD1,TRBV10-3,TGTGCCATCAGTGAGTCAGCGACAGGGGAAGCCAAAAACATTCAGTACTTC,CAISESATGEAKNIQYF
many,TRBJ2-7,.,TRBV7-3,TGTGCCAGCAGCTTGAGTACAGGGAGCTCCTACGAGCAGTACTTC,CASSLSTGSSYEQYF
many,TRBJ1-2,.,TRBV11-2,TGTGCCAGCAGCCTGTCGGGAGGGGGCTACACCTTC,CASSLSGGGYTF
.,TRBJ1-1,TRBD1,TRBV18,TGTGCCAGCTCTAGGACAGGGGGCACGGGTGAAGCTTTCTTT,CASSRTGGTGEAFF
many,TRBJ2-7,.,TRBV10-3,TGTGCCATCAGTGAGACCGACAGGACCAGCTCCTACGAGCAGTACTTC,CAISETDRTSSYEQYF
many,TRBJ2-7,.,TRBV29-1,TGCAGCGTGACCGCCAGGGGTGGCGGGTACGAGCAGTACTTC,CSVTARGGGYEQYF
few,TRBJ2-1,.,TRBV19,TGTGCCAGTAGGCCTTACAGTGGTTACAATGAGCAGTTCTTC,CASRPYSGYNEQFF
.,TRBJ2-3,.,TRBV2,TGTGCCAGCACCGAAGGCAGCCCAGCCTACACAGATACGCAGTATTTT,CASTEGSPAYTDTQYF
many,TRBJ1-3,.,TRBV7-2,TGTGCCAGCAGCCCACAGGGAAGCCGCCGTGGAAACACCATATATTTT,CASSPQGSRRGNTIYF
.,TRBJ2-3,TRBD2,TRBV11-2,TGTGCCAGCAGCTTAGAAGGACTAGCGGGACCTTTCAGAAGAGATACGCAGTATTTT,CASSLEGLAGPFRRDTQYF
many,TRBJ2-7,.,TRBV7-2,TGTGCCAGCAGCCTCTTGGGACTGCGTCAAGAGCAGTACTTC,CASSLLGLRQEQYF
.,TRBJ2-7,.,TRBV2,TGTGCCAGCAACCCGCCAGGGGTTTACGAGCAGTACTTC,CASNPPGVYEQYF
few,TRBJ1-2,TRBD1,TRBV27,TGTGCCAGCAGTTTCTCAGGGGGCGGTCAGACTAACTATGGCTACACCTTC,CASSFSGGGQTNYGYTF
.,TRBJ2-2,.,TRBV15,TGTGCCACCAGCAGAGATTTTGGCACCGGGGAGCTGTTTTTT,CATSRDFGTGELFF
few,TRBJ1-5,TRBD1,TRBV16,TGTGCCAGCAGCGACAGGGTTCAGCCCCAGCATTTT,CASSDRVQPQHF
many,TRBJ2-1,TRBD2,TRBV4-3,TGCGCCAGCAGCCAAGAAGGGCGGGAGAATGAGCAGTTCTTC,CASSQEGRENEQFF
.,TRBJ2-3,.,TRBV7-2,TGTGCCAGCAGCCAAACGGGTACAGATACGCAGTATTTT,CASSQTGTDTQYF
many,TRBJ2-7,.,TRBV7-3,TGTGCCAGCAGCTTAACAGCTTTCCACGAGCAGTACTTC,CASSLTAFHEQYF
many,TRBJ2-3,.,TRBV20-1,TGCAGTGCTAGGGGGGGAACTAGCACAGATACGCAGTATTTT,CSARGGTSTDTQYF
few,TRBJ2-5,.,TRBV24-1,TGTGCCACCAGTGATTTGATGGAGGGAGCACAAGAGACCCAGTACTTC,CATSDLMEGAQETQYF
many,TRBJ1-1,.,TRBV30,TGTGCCTGGAGTACACAGTATAACACTGAAGCTTTCTTT,CAWSTQYNTEAFF
many,TRBJ2-5,TRBD1,TRBV20-1,TGCAGTGCTGGACGGACAGGGCGGGAGACCCAGTACTTC,CSAGRTGRETQYF
many,TRBJ2-5,TRBD2,TRBV20-1,TGCAGTGCTAGAGACCCCGGAGGGCGGGAGGGCCGAGAGACCCAGTACTTC,CSARDPGGREGRETQYF
many,TRBJ2-7,TRBD1,TRBV6-5,TGTGCCAGCAGTTACGCCCCGGACAGGGGAAGCTACGAGCAGTACTTC,CASSYAPDRGSYEQYF
many,TRBJ2-3,TRBD2,TRBV12-3/TRBV12-4,TGTGCCAGCAATGGACTAGCGGGGGTAGGGGATACGCAGTATTTT,CASNGLAGVGDTQYF
many,TRBJ2-1,.,TRBV21-1,TGTGCCAGCAGTCCTTCAAGCGGGGGGGATGAGCAGTTCTTC,CASSPSSGGDEQFF
few,TRBJ2-7,TRBD2,TRBV7-3,TGTGCCAGCAGCCCCCAGCGGGGTCCCTACGAGCAGTACTTC,CASSPQRGPYEQYF
many,TRBJ2-1,.,TRBV11-3,TGTGCCAGCAGCTTAGATGCAGCGAATGAGCAGTTCTTC,CASSLDAANEQFF
many,TRBJ2-7,TRBD2,TRBV10-3,TGTGCCATCACCGCGACTAGCGGGAGGGTCGACGAGCAGTACTTC,CAITATSGRVDEQYF
many,TRBJ1-1,TRBD1,TRBV6-1,TGTGCCAGCAGTGCCCGGGACAGGGGGCCAACTGAAGCTTTCTTT,CASSARDRGPTEAFF
many,TRBJ2-2,.,TRBV7-9,TGTGCCAGCAGCTTAGGGGAGCCGAACACCGGGGAGCTGTTTTTT,CASSLGEPNTGELFF
many,TRBJ2-1,.,TRBV24-1,TGTGCCACCAGTGTGGCTACCCGGGACCGAGGTTACAATGAGCAGTTCTTC,CATSVATRDRGYNEQFF
many,TRBJ2-7,.,TRBV28,TGTGCCAGCAGTTTATTCGAGGGACACTACGAGCAGTACTTC,CASSLFEGHYEQYF
.,TRBJ2-7,.,TRBV28,TGTGCCAGCAGTTTAGGGGCAGACTACGAGCAGTACTTC,CASSLGADYEQYF
few,TRBJ2-1,.,TRBV28,TGTGCCAGCAGAGTCGCGGTGGCCTACAATGAGCAGTTCTTC,CASRVAVAYNEQFF
.,TRBJ2-1,TRBD2,TRBV9,TGTGCCAGCAGCGTAGTTTCTAGCGGGAGCTACAATGAGCAGTTCTTC,CASSVVSSGSYNEQFF